Each of the 25 T cell receptor beta chains below was sequenced from the same sample in a study of blood T cell repertoires in COVID-19. Only in-frame clones appear in the TCRdb table, and some are missing; sequencing was by immunoSEQ multiplex PCR. The table has 200,000 to 300,000 clones, more than 85% seen once. Sequenced material: PBMCs or T cells enriched from blood (not recorded which). Every receptor here comes from a woman under 40 who had recovered from COVID-19.

The gene calls are TRBV6-4 and TRBJ2-1; 10 bases fit TRBD1. V gave up 4 bases and J gave up 7 bases; unmatched junction bases: 10. There are 16 residues in the CDR3. Germline assignment: CDR1 MRHNA and CDR2 SNTAGT. The CDR3 DNA reads TGTGCCAGCAGTGGCCCCCGGGACAGGGGCTTGAATGAGCAGTTCTTC. It encodes CASSGPRDRGLNEQFF.

This clone was picked up one time. DNA of the CDR3: TGTGCCAGCAGTCCCCCGGGGGGATACACTGAAGCTTTCTTT. Translated: CASSPPGGYTEAFF. The chain employs TRBV28 and TRBJ1-1; TRBD1 might be the D (5 bases). The CDR3 spans 14 residues. CDR1 and CDR2 (germline): MDHEN, SYDVKM. Trimming stripped 5 bases from V and 3 bases from J, with 13 bases between. The full variable domain, rest sourced from reference TRBV28 and TRBJ1-1, is DVKVTQSSRYLVKRTGEKVFLECVQDMDHENMFWYRQDPGLGLRLIYFSYDVKMKEKGDIPEGYSVSREKKERFSLILESASTNQTSMYLCASSPPGGYTEAFFGQGTRLTVV.

The rearrangement uses TRBV7-8 and TRBJ2-7; 9 positions agree with TRBD2. CDR1 and CDR2 from the germline V gene are SGHVS and FQNEAQ. The CDR3 sequence is 15 residues long. Trimming cost V 1 base and J 4 bases; bases outside gene matches: 5. The CDR3 coding sequence is TGTGCCAGCAGCTTAGGTGATCTAGCGGGATACGAGCAGTACTTC. Its protein product is CASSLGDLAGYEQYF.

This clone was found once. The chain employs TRBV24-1 and TRBJ1-1; 12 nucleotides agree with TRBD1. This CDR3 region has 15 residues. Losses at the gene ends were 7 bases for V and 8 bases for J; bases not matched to a gene: 10. Germline V gene lookup returns CDR1 KGHDR and CDR2 SFDVKD. The CDR3 protein is CATRPGTGGAGEAFF. CDR3 in DNA: TGTGCCACCAGACCCGGGACAGGGGGCGCGGGGGAAGCTTTCTTT.

In nucleotides, the CDR3 is TGTGCCAGCAGTTTTTACACAGGACAGCTCAATCAGCCCCAGCATTTT. Its protein product is CASSFYTGQLNQPQHF. The chain carries TRBV28 and TRBJ1-5, with D perhaps matching TRBD1 (6 bases). Deletions cut 3 bases from V and 3 bases from J, with 15 bases between. CDR1 is MDHEN and CDR2 is SYDVKM in the germline V gene. This CDR3 region has 16 residues.

The rearrangement links TRBV18 to TRBJ1-1, with D perhaps matching TRBD1 (6 bases). V was clipped by 5 bases and J by 3 bases, with 10 bases between them. CDR1 and CDR2 (germline): KGHSH, LQKENI. The CDR3 loop spans 13 amino acids. The CDR3 sequence: CASSGTKDTEAFF. CDR3 bases: TGTGCCAGCTCAGGGACAAAGGACACTGAAGCTTTCTTT.

The V and J genes are TRBV9 and TRBJ1-4, with no clear D. The germline V gene encodes CDR1 SGDLS and CDR2 YYNGEE. CDR3 length equals 15 residues. Between the trimmed V and J ends, which lost 0 bases and 2 bases, there was a span of 8 bases. The CDR3 DNA follows: TGTGCCAGCAGCGTAGAAGGACTCACTAATGAAAAACTGTTTTTT. It is translated as CASSVEGLTNEKLFF.

The V call is TRBV15, the J call TRBJ1-5; D is uncertain. Germline V CDR1 and CDR2: LNHNV, YYDKDF (reference sequence). The CDR3 runs to 15 residues. Trimming removed 0 bases at V and 7 bases at J, with 13 bases between. As DNA, the CDR3 is TGTGCCACCAGCAGAGATAGTCGAACGGGACAGCCCCAGCATTTT. Encoded protein: CATSRDSRTGQPQHF.

This clone has a single count. The chain recombines TRBV2 with TRBJ1-2; D unclear. V lost 8 bases to trimming and J lost 2 bases, with 15 bases between them. This CDR3 is 14 amino acids long. Germline V gives CDR1 SNHLY, CDR2 FYNNEI. The CDR3 is CASLLAGMNYGYTF. The CDR3 DNA follows: TGTGCCAGCCTACTGGCAGGCATGAACTATGGCTACACCTTC.

This clone was counted once. The gene calls are TRBV28 and TRBJ1-5; TRBD1 aligns across 9 bases. J was trimmed by 5 bases and V by 6 bases; bases with no gene match: 5. Germline CDR1 MDHEN, CDR2 SYDVKM. This CDR3 has 14 residues. CDR3 loop: CASRPTGGYQPQHF. The CDR3 DNA is TGTGCCAGCAGACCGACAGGGGGTTATCAGCCCCAGCATTTT.

J is TRBJ2-7 and V is TRBV29-1, with D possibly TRBD2 on 5 matching bases. CDR1 and CDR2 (germline): SQVTM, ANQGSEA. CDR3 length: 11 residues. V was pared by 6 bases and J by 4 bases, with 10 bases between. In DNA, the CDR3 is TGCAGCGTCGCTATAGCGTACGAGCAGTACTTC. Its protein product is CSVAIAYEQYF.

The gene calls are TRBV27 and TRBJ2-2; 12 bases align to TRBD2. Unmatched junction bases numbered 5, after V lost 6 bases and J lost 0 bases. Germline V lookup: CDR1 MNHEY, CDR2 SMNVEV (reference sequence). This CDR3 is 17 amino acids long. The CDR3, as DNA: TGTGCCAGCAGACTAGCGGGAGGTCCCGCGAACACCGGGGAGCTGTTTTTT. It codes for CASRLAGGPANTGELFF.

This clone is a singleton in its sample. The chain's CDR3 is CASSHRVRITEAFF. In DNA, the CDR3 is TGTGCCAGCAGCCACAGGGTGAGGATCACTGAAGCTTTCTTT. This rearrangement joins TRBV7-2 to TRBJ1-1, with D possibly matching TRBD1 (6 bases). The V end lost 5 bases, the J end lost 4 bases, and 14 bases lay between the germline ends. Germline values: CDR1 SGHTA, CDR2 FQGNSA. The length of the CDR3 is 14 residues.

This chain connects TRBV4-3 to TRBJ1-6, with TRBD1 matching over 8 bases. Germline CDR1 reads LGHNA; CDR2 reads YSLEER. This CDR3 is built from 15 residues. V was pared by 2 bases and J by 7 bases, with 4 bases of the junction left unmatched. The CDR3 spells CASSQQDRVNSPLHF. DNA of the CDR3: TGCGCCAGCAGCCAACAGGACAGGGTGAATTCACCCCTCCACTTT.

The chain carries TRBV6-1 and TRBJ1-6; no clear D gene. Between the trimmed V and J ends, which lost 4 bases and 4 bases, there was a span of 23 bases. CDR3 size: 19 residues. Germline values: CDR1 MNHNS, CDR2 SASEGT. This CDR3 reads CASSGSLEVGRTYNSPLHF. The DNA for the CDR3 is TGTGCCAGCAGTGGCTCCCTAGAGGTCGGCAGAACATATAATTCACCCCTCCACTTT.

This chain links TRBV1 with TRBJ2-1; TRBD1 was called by the table and not checked on the DNA. TRBV1 is assigned pseudogene status. There are 14 residues in the CDR3. The DNA of the CDR3 is TGCACCAGCAGCCACCTCCAACTGACAGGTGAGCAGTTCTTC. Amino acids: CTSSHLQLTGEQFF.

The chain uses TRBV15 and TRBJ2-2; TRBD1 matches at 10 bases. This CDR3 has 18 amino acids. The ends lost 0 bases at V and 2 bases at J; junction bases unmatched: 6. Germline CDR1 and CDR2: LNHNV and YYDKDF (reference sequence). The DNA for the CDR3 is TGTGCCACCAGCAGAGATCCTGGGACAGGGGTCAACACCGGGGAGCTGTTTTTT. The encoded protein is CATSRDPGTGVNTGELFF.

CDR3 in DNA: TGTGCCAGCAGTTCCCGACTAGCGGGAATCACCTACAATGAGCAGTTCTTC. Residues: CASSSRLAGITYNEQFF. The gene calls are TRBV28 and TRBJ2-1; 11 bases are a match to TRBD2. V lost 4 bases, J lost 2 bases, and 7 bases stayed unmatched. In germline, CDR1 is MDHEN, CDR2 SYDVKM. This CDR3 has 17 amino acids.

The V call is TRBV6-4, the J call TRBJ2-6, with D perhaps matching TRBD1 (5 bases). This CDR3 is built from 17 residues. Trimming cost V 9 bases and J 1 base, with 19 bases left between them. Per germline, CDR1 MRHNA and CDR2 SNTAGT. For the CDR3, the DNA is TGTGCCAGATTCTGGACGGCTAGGGGTTCTGGGGCCAACGTCCTGACTTTC. Its protein product is CARFWTARGSGANVLTF.

The V and J genes are TRBV9 and TRBJ1-3; 10 positions agree with TRBD1. This CDR3 has 16 amino acids. V was pared by 0 bases and J by 8 bases, with 8 bases of the junction left unmatched. In germline, CDR1 is SGDLS, CDR2 YYNGEE. The CDR3 DNA follows: TGTGCCAGCAGCGTAGGGGTGGGGGACAGGGGTGACACCATATATTTT. This sequence encodes CASSVGVGDRGDTIYF.

This clone was seen repeatedly, ten times or more. The chain employs TRBV6-5 and TRBJ1-1; 10 bases align to TRBD1. The CDR3 consists of 15 residues. V shed 5 bases and J 3 bases; nucleotides not matched to a gene: 6. The germline CDR1 and CDR2 sequences are MNHEY and SVGAGI. The CDR3 is CASSTRQGAYTEAFF. The CDR3 DNA sequence: TGTGCCAGCAGTACGCGACAGGGGGCTTACACTGAAGCTTTCTTT.

This rearrangement joins TRBV2 to TRBJ2-1; D is perhaps TRBD2 (6 bases). V lost 9 bases to trimming and J lost 9 bases, with 24 bases between them. This CDR3 contains 15 residues. Germline assignment: CDR1 SNHLY and CDR2 FYNNEI. The CDR3: CARLRAPSEVSEQFF. In DNA form, the CDR3 reads TGTGCCAGACTAAGGGCTCCTAGCGAGGTTTCTGAGCAGTTCTTC. The full variable domain, in which reference TRBV2 and TRBJ2-1 provide the parts outside the CDR3, is EPEVTQTPSHQVTQMGQEVILRCVPISNHLYFYWYRQILGQKVEFLVSFYNNEISEKSEIFDDQFSVERPDGSNFTLKIRSTKLEDSAMYFCARLRAPSEVSEQFFGPGTRLTVL.

The chain combines TRBV6-2 or TRBV6-3 with TRBJ1-1; 7 positions match TRBD1. The CDR3 loop spans 14 amino acids. The trim removed 0 bases at V and 5 bases at J, leaving 3 bases unmatched. Germline loops: CDR1 MNHEY, CDR2 SVGEGT. In DNA, the CDR3 is TGTGCCAGCAGTTACTCAACGACAGGGACTGAAGCTTTCTTT. The encoded protein is CASSYSTTGTEAFF.

The genes are TRBV7-8 and TRBJ2-7; D not certain. In germline, CDR1 is SGHVS, CDR2 FQNEAQ. The CDR3 sequence is 15 residues long. Trimming took off 3 bases at V and 4 bases at J, with 16 bases between the two ends. DNA of the CDR3: TGTGCCAGCAGCTTGGGCAGACCTTCTTCTTACGAGCAGTACTTC. It encodes CASSLGRPSSYEQYF.

The chain employs TRBV9 and TRBJ1-1; D gene unclear. CDR1 is SGDLS and CDR2 is YYNGEE in the germline V gene. V was pared by 0 bases and J by 1 base, with 13 bases between. The CDR3 consists of 16 residues. CDR3 nucleotides: TGTGCCAGCAGCGTAGCTCCCAAAGGAGGGAACACTGAAGCTTTCTTT. It is translated as CASSVAPKGGNTEAFF.